This T cell receptor beta chain was captured in a study of CD8 T cells in ankylosing spondylitis. Molecular-barcoded quantitative 5'-RACE produced these TCR beta libraries. TCRdb ran MiXCR on the 5' RACE reads and lists one entry per CDR3 protein. The top ten clones hold about 10% of a sample with tens of thousands of distinct CDR3 sequences, about 7% of them seen once. The trim removed 4 bases at V and 1 base at J, leaving 4 bases unmatched. This CDR3 spans 15 amino acids. Germline V gives CDR1 ENHRY, CDR2 SYGVKD. This clonotype has ten or more counts. Material for sequencing was blood, either unsorted or a sorted T cell fraction (not recorded which). This receptor was identified in a male donor with ankylosing spondylitis or in good health (not recorded which). The V and J genes are TRBV10-3 and TRBJ2-7; 10 positions agree with TRBD2. CDR3 bases: TGTGCCATCAGTGTGGCTAGCGGGGGATCCTACGAGCAGTACTTC. This codes for CAISVASGGSYEQYF.